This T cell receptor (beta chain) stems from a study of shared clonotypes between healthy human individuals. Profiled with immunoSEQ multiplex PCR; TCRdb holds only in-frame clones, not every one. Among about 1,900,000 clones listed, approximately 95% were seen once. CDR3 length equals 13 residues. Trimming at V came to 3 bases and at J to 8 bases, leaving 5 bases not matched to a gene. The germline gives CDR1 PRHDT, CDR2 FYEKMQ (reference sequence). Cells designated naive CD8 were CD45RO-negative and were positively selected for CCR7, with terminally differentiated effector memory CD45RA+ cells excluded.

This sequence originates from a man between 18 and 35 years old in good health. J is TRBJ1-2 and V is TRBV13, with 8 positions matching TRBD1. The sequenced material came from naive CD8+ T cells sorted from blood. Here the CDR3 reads CASSFDRGSGYTF. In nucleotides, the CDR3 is TGTGCCAGCAGCTTCGACAGGGGTTCGGGCTACACCTTC.